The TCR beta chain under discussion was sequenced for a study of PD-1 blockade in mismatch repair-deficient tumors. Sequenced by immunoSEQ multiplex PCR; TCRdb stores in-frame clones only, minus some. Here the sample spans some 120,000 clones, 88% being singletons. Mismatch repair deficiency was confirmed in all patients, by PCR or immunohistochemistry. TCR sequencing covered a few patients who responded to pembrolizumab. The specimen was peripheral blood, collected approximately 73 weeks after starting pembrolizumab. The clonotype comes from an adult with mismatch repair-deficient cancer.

As DNA, the CDR3 is TGTGCCAGCAGCTTCTGGTCCAGGCCCCTGGAGCAGTACTTC. This translates into CASSFWSRPLEQYF. The rearrangement uses TRBV11-3 and TRBJ2-7; D is unresolved. The V end lost 3 bases, the J end lost 7 bases, and 16 bases lay between the germline ends. Germline V gene data show CDR1 as SGHNT and CDR2 as YENEEA. This CDR3 spans 14 amino acids.